A single sample gave rise to the 28 T cell receptor beta chains below, sequenced in a study of PD-1 blockade in classical Hodgkin lymphoma. All trial patients relapsed after autologous stem cell transplantation. The protocol was immunoSEQ multiplex PCR, while the TCRdb copy is restricted to in-frame clones and leaves out a portion. Seen here are over 15,000 clones, over 80% observed once, and the top ten hold roughly 34%. Source: peripheral blood mononuclear cells (PBMCs), taken before the second cycle of nivolumab. All receptors come from a human donor with classical Hodgkin lymphoma.

The rearrangement links TRBV28 to TRBJ2-7; 9 nucleotides line up with TRBD1. Per the germline V gene, CDR1 is MDHEN and CDR2 is SYDVKM. The ends lost 5 bases at V and 6 bases at J; junction bases unmatched: 17. The CDR3 runs to 17 residues. CDR3 sequence reads: CASSPLRTGAIPLEQYF. DNA for the CDR3: TGTGCCAGCAGTCCCCTCCGGACAGGGGCCATCCCTCTCGAGCAGTACTTC.

V usage is TRBV28 and J usage is TRBJ2-1; 11 bases line up with TRBD1. Per germline, CDR1 MDHEN and CDR2 SYDVKM. The J segment lost 4 bases and the V segment lost 5 bases, leaving 10 bases of the junction unmatched. CDR3 size: 17 residues. CDR3 nucleotides: TGTGCCAGCAGTCCCGGGGACAGGGGGGGGTGGTACAATGAGCAGTTCTTC. Amino acids: CASSPGDRGGWYNEQFF. Full variable domain (remainder filled in from reference TRBV28 and TRBJ2-1): DVKVTQSSRYLVKRTGEKVFLECVQDMDHENMFWYRQDPGLGLRLIYFSYDVKMKEKGDIPEGYSVSREKKERFSLILESASTNQTSMYLCASSPGDRGGWYNEQFFGPGTRLTVL.

The V call is TRBV14, the J call TRBJ2-5, with 10 bases fitting TRBD1. This CDR3 region has 15 residues. V lost 3 bases and J lost 0; bases outside the gene matches: 1. The germline V gene has CDR1 SGHDN and CDR2 FVKESK. CDR3 protein: CASSQDRGYQETQYF. Written as DNA, the CDR3 is TGTGCCAGCAGCCAGGACAGGGGGTACCAAGAGACCCAGTACTTC.

This chain uses TRBV6-5 with TRBJ1-2; D remains unclear. CDR1 and CDR2 from the germline V gene are MNHEY and SVGAGI. Trimming cost V 3 bases and J 3 bases, with 14 bases left between them. The CDR3 is 15 residues long. The CDR3 DNA reads as TGTGCCAGCAGTTATAACTGGCGGGAGGACTATGGCTACACCTTC. This gives the protein CASSYNWREDYGYTF.

The rearrangement links TRBV14 to TRBJ1-6, with D possibly TRBD1 on 6 matching bases. This CDR3 comprises 15 residues. Germline V gene sequence: CDR1 SGHDN, CDR2 FVKESK. Trimming stripped 2 bases from V and 8 bases from J, with 13 bases between. In nucleotides, the CDR3 is TGTGCCAGCAGCCAAAATTTCAGGGGAGATTCACCCCTCCACTTT. It specifies CASSQNFRGDSPLHF.

This chain links TRBV29-1 with TRBJ2-1, with 8 bases matching TRBD2. The CDR3 has 15 residues. The ends lost 1 base at V and 8 bases at J; junction bases unmatched: 10. Germline V gives CDR1 SQVTM, CDR2 ANQGSEA. The CDR3 DNA follows: TGCAGCGTTGAAGCGGTAGCGGGAAGGATAGATGAGCAGTTCTTC. Its translation: CSVEAVAGRIDEQFF.

The chain carries TRBV6-1 and TRBJ1-1, with a possible D match to TRBD1 (5 bases). The V and J ends lost 1 base and 6 bases respectively, with 9 bases between them. The length of the CDR3 is 13 residues. Germline V gene lookup returns CDR1 MNHNS and CDR2 SASEGT. CDR3 coding DNA: TGTGCCAGCAGTGAAGGACAGTCCGCTGAAGCTTTCTTT. This encodes CASSEGQSAEAFF.

In nucleotides, the CDR3 is TGTGCCAGTACACCCGTTTGGACAGCCAAAAACATTCAGTACTTC. It yields the protein CASTPVWTAKNIQYF. The rearrangement links TRBV19 to TRBJ2-4; D gene uncertain. Trimming took 7 bases from V and 0 from J, leaving 13 bases between them. CDR3 size: 15 residues. Looked up from germline, CDR1 is LNHDA and CDR2 is SQIVND (reference sequence).

The V and J genes are TRBV9 and TRBJ1-4, with 9 bases matching TRBD1. The CDR3 covers 16 residues. After removal of 4 bases from V and 4 bases from J, the junction contained 8 bases not matched to a gene. Germline V CDR1 and CDR2: SGDLS, YYNGEE. The CDR3 DNA is TGTGCCAGCAGCCCCGGGGGACAGGGTCATAATGAAAAACTGTTTTTT. Translated, it gives CASSPGGQGHNEKLFF.

This chain connects TRBV18 to TRBJ2-7; D not resolved. This CDR3 is built from 12 residues. Trimming cost V 5 bases and J 0 bases, with 5 bases left between them. CDR1 KGHSH and CDR2 LQKENI come from the germline V gene. The CDR3 region is CASSRTSYEQYF. CDR3 bases: TGTGCCAGCTCAAGGACCTCCTACGAGCAGTACTTC.

This chain links TRBV7-2 with TRBJ2-3; 11 bases align to TRBD2. Germline V lookup: CDR1 SGHTA, CDR2 FQGNSA. The CDR3 spans 12 residues. CDR3 sequence reads: CTSGGAEDTQYF. The CDR3 nucleotides read TGTACTAGCGGGGGGGCCGAAGATACGCAGTATTTT.

The chain joins TRBV5-1 to TRBJ1-2, with 7 bases matching TRBD1. The CDR3 sequence is 13 residues long. CDR1 is SGHRS, CDR2 YFSETQ, per germline. Losses at the gene ends were 0 bases for V and 4 bases for J; bases not matched to a gene: 0. CDR3 DNA: TGCGCCAGCAGCTTGGACAGGGGCTATGGCTACACCTTC. It specifies CASSLDRGYGYTF.

V and J are TRBV5-8 and TRBJ2-5, with 7 bases aligning to TRBD1. With V trimmed by 4 bases and J by 0 bases, 9 bases remained unmatched. CDR1 and CDR2 from the germline V gene are SGHTS and YDEGEE. This CDR3 has 16 amino acids. CDR3 bases: TGTGCCAGCAGCCGGGGACAGTCCCACTACCAAGAGACCCAGTACTTC. Translation: CASSRGQSHYQETQYF.

The genes are TRBV19 and TRBJ2-1, with 10 bases aligning to TRBD2. The CDR3 contains 16 residues. Germline V CDR1 and CDR2: LNHDA, SQIVND (reference sequence). Unmatched junction bases numbered 10, after V lost 2 bases and J lost 9 bases. CDR3 nucleotide sequence: TGTGCCAGTAGTATACTAGCGGGAGTTCCCCCTGCTGAGCAGTTCTTC. The encoded protein is CASSILAGVPPAEQFF.

The gene calls are TRBV10-3 and TRBJ2-6, with D maybe TRBD1 (6 bases). This CDR3 region has 17 residues. Germline V gene sequence: CDR1 ENHRY, CDR2 SYGVKD. The V end lost 6 bases, the J end lost 0 bases, and 15 bases lay between the germline ends. In DNA, the CDR3 is TGTGCCATCAGCCAGGGGCTCTCTTACTCTGGGGCCAACGTCCTGACTTTC. This codes for CAISQGLSYSGANVLTF.

This sequence joins TRBV30 and TRBJ2-4, with D hard to call. The V end lost 2 bases, the J end lost 2 bases, and 13 bases lay between the germline ends. Germline V gene data show CDR1 as GTSNPN and CDR2 as SVGIG (reference sequence). The CDR3 totals 15 residues. DNA of the CDR3: TGTGCCTGGAGTTATGAAAAGGGCTCCAAAAACATTCAGTACTTC. This gives the protein CAWSYEKGSKNIQYF. Full variable domain (remainder filled in from reference TRBV30 and TRBJ2-4): SQTIHQWPATLVQPVGSPLSLECTVEGTSNPNLYWYRQAAGRGLQLLFYSVGIGQISSEVPQNLSASRPQDRQFILSSKKLLLSDSGFYLCAWSYEKGSKNIQYFGAGTRLSVL.

The chain has TRBV19 and TRBJ1-5; 9 bases are a match to TRBD1. This CDR3 is 14 amino acids long. The trim removed 7 bases at V and 6 bases at J, leaving 7 bases unmatched. CDR1 is LNHDA and CDR2 is SQIVND in the germline V gene (reference sequence). The CDR3 DNA sequence: TGTGCCAGTATCCCAGGGACAGGGAGTCAGCCCCAGCATTTT. It is translated as CASIPGTGSQPQHF.

The chain recombines TRBV18 with TRBJ2-3; 8 bases are a match to TRBD1. V was clipped by 4 bases and J by 2 bases; unmatched bases: 5. CDR1 and CDR2 from the germline V gene are KGHSH and LQKENI. CDR3 length equals 15 residues. In DNA, the CDR3 is TGTGCCAGCTCACTCCGGGACAGGAACACAGATACGCAGTATTTT. It yields the protein CASSLRDRNTDTQYF. The whole variable domain, filled in from reference TRBV18 and TRBJ2-3, reads NAGVMQNPRHLVRRRGQEARLRCSPMKGHSHVYWYRQLPEEGLKFMVYLQKENIIDESGMPKERFSAEFPKEGPSILRIQQVVRGDSAAYFCASSLRDRNTDTQYFGPGTRLTVL.

The chain has TRBV19 and TRBJ2-3, with D perhaps matching TRBD1 (6 bases). With 0 bases removed from V and 2 bases from J, the gap between germline ends came to 15 bases. The CDR3 length is 17 residues. Germline-derived CDR1 and CDR2 are LNHDA and SQIVND (reference sequence). The CDR3 coding sequence is TGTGCCAGTAGTATAGAAGTCGGTGGGGGCCTCACAGATACGCAGTATTTT. Protein: CASSIEVGGGLTDTQYF.

The genes are TRBV19 and TRBJ1-5, with 8 bases aligning to TRBD1. V gave up 6 bases and J gave up 7 bases; unmatched junction bases: 11. Germline V gene data show CDR1 as LNHDA and CDR2 as SQIVND (reference sequence). CDR3 size: 15 residues. The CDR3 loop reads CASRYDRGHGQPQHF. CDR3 coding DNA: TGTGCCAGTAGATACGACAGGGGTCATGGACAGCCCCAGCATTTT.

This CDR3 reads CASSPGQGAYEQYF. CDR3 nucleotides: TGTGCCAGCAGCCCGGGACAGGGGGCGTACGAGCAGTACTTC. This chain links TRBV14 with TRBJ2-7; 12 bases map to TRBD1. Germline values: CDR1 SGHDN, CDR2 FVKESK. CDR3 length equals 14 residues. Unmatched junction bases numbered 2, after V lost 4 bases and J lost 4 bases.

The rearrangement joins TRBV2 to TRBJ1-4; D unclear. The CDR3 runs 16 residues. Germline loops: CDR1 SNHLY, CDR2 FYNNEI. Trimming left V 2 bases short and J 10 bases short, with 20 bases between. CDR3 protein: CASSESGRLWVVKLFF. CDR3 DNA sequence: TGTGCCAGCAGTGAATCGGGCAGGCTTTGGGTCGTAAAACTGTTTTTT.

This chain joins TRBV23-1 and TRBJ2-6; D unclear. TRBV23-1 carries the ORF label, with uncertain function. V was pared by 5 bases and J by 5 bases, with 19 bases between. The CDR3 length is 17 residues. The CDR3 region is CASSSPEQQSRANVLTF. The CDR3 region has the DNA TGCGCCAGCAGTTCTCCCGAGCAACAAAGTCGGGCCAACGTCCTGACTTTC.

The genes are TRBV6-4 and TRBJ2-1; a possible D gene is TRBD1 (6 bases). Germline loops: CDR1 MRHNA, CDR2 SNTAGT. The CDR3 is made up of 12 amino acids. Trimming took 6 bases from V and 15 from J, leaving 18 bases between them. CDR3 nucleotides: TGTGCCAGCAGGGACCAAACAGGGTGTGTGTTCTTC. It specifies CASRDQTGCVFF.

The chain uses TRBV4-2 and TRBJ2-2; D gene uncertain. The ends were cut back, 4 bases at V and 6 bases at J, with 15 bases in the middle. Germline V gene data show CDR1 as LGHNA and CDR2 as YNFKEQ. CDR3 length: 15 residues. This CDR3 reads CASSPSTRTAGELFF. Here the CDR3 DNA reads TGTGCCAGCAGCCCATCGACCCGGACGGCCGGGGAGCTGTTTTTT.

V and J are TRBV2 and TRBJ2-2; tentatively, D is TRBD1 (5 bases). V dropped 9 bases and J dropped 4 bases, with 12 bases sitting between them. The CDR3 runs 13 residues. Germline CDR1 SNHLY, CDR2 FYNNEI. CDR3 sequence reads: CARQGPGTGELFF. CDR3 DNA sequence: TGTGCCAGGCAGGGTCCGGGCACCGGGGAGCTGTTTTTT.

The chain is built from TRBV28 and TRBJ1-5; maybe TRBD1 (5 bases). The germline CDR1 and CDR2 sequences are MDHEN and SYDVKM. Trimming stripped 10 bases from V and 0 bases from J, with 16 bases between. This CDR3 comprises 15 residues. CDR3 protein: CANPRQSYSNQPQHF. CDR3 DNA: TGTGCCAACCCCCGACAGTCTTATAGCAATCAGCCCCAGCATTTT. Drawing the rest from reference TRBV28 and TRBJ1-5, the complete variable domain is DVKVTQSSRYLVKRTGEKVFLECVQDMDHENMFWYRQDPGLGLRLIYFSYDVKMKEKGDIPEGYSVSREKKERFSLILESASTNQTSMYLCANPRQSYSNQPQHFGDGTRLSIL.

The V and J genes are TRBV4-2 and TRBJ2-2; D assignment may be TRBD1 or TRBD2 (5 bases each). The V and J ends lost 4 bases and 6 bases respectively, with 9 bases between them. The germline V gene has CDR1 LGHNA and CDR2 YNFKEQ. The CDR3 is 13 amino acids. CDR3: CASSLQGAGELFF. CDR3 coding DNA: TGTGCCAGCAGCCTCCAGGGAGCCGGGGAGCTGTTTTTT.